This TCR beta chain came from a study of T cell changes during pregnancy in multiple sclerosis (dated by TCRdb to about 2019). About the full investigation: The study looked at changes in the T cell repertoire across pregnancy in women with multiple sclerosis.

Libraries were prepared through the immunoSEQ multiplex PCR assay. TCRdb's version of the immuneACCESS table is confined to in-frame rearrangements and falls short of the full clone set. An unresolved V gene accounts for under half of the shortfall where checked; the remainder is of unknown origin. Here the sample has some 60,000 clones; 85% to 95% occur a single time. The ten largest clones represent roughly 3.5% of the sample. On this clone: The target of this receptor is not known. The record has no base qualities; no much larger clone is one base away.

From a lookup of the germline V gene, CDR1 and CDR2 are SGHTA and FQGNSA. The CDR3 numbers 14 residues from cysteine through phenylalanine. Just CDR3 DNA is preserved here, 42 bases in frame from base 1. Trimming accounts for 2 bases at V and 9 bases at J, while the number of junction bases matched to no gene is 7. Specimen: peripheral blood, collected after pregnancy. This receptor was identified in a female donor in good health, enrolled as a control in a pregnancy study. This receptor chain uses TRBV7-2 and TRBJ2-1, with TRBD2 matching 7 junction bases. In nucleotides, the sequence is TGTGCCAGCAGCTTACGGGGGGAGAGGGGTGAGCAGTTCTTC. Its translation reads: CASSLRGERGEQFF.